The clone carrying this TCR beta chain was observed once. This CDR3 is built from 15 residues. CDR1 and CDR2 (germline): SGHRS, YFSETQ. V was cut by 0 bases and J by 0 bases, with 6 bases left in between. Methods used by the authors: Using reference gene primer amplification, nucleated cell counts were estimated. Sequencing was performed with immunoSEQ multiplex PCR; in TCRdb, only in-frame clones are kept and a portion is missing. V and J calls and clone size are given by that table; D and trimming were obtained from the DNA. The sample holds 170,000 or so clones, 84% seen once. The sample belongs to a study of blood T cell repertoires in COVID-19. Study-level information: Samples came from the United States, Italy and Spain, spanning acute and convalescent COVID-19. PBMCs, B-cell-depleted T cells, or T cells were the source of the cDNA or gDNA that made up the material.

The chain joins TRBV5-1 to TRBJ1-4; D gene unclear. The material sequenced was peripheral blood. The TCR sequence derives from a man younger than 35 with active or convalescent COVID-19. The CDR3 region has the DNA TGCGCCAGCAGCTTGGACGGAGCAACTAATGAAAAACTGTTTTTT. Amino acid sequence: CASSLDGATNEKLFF.